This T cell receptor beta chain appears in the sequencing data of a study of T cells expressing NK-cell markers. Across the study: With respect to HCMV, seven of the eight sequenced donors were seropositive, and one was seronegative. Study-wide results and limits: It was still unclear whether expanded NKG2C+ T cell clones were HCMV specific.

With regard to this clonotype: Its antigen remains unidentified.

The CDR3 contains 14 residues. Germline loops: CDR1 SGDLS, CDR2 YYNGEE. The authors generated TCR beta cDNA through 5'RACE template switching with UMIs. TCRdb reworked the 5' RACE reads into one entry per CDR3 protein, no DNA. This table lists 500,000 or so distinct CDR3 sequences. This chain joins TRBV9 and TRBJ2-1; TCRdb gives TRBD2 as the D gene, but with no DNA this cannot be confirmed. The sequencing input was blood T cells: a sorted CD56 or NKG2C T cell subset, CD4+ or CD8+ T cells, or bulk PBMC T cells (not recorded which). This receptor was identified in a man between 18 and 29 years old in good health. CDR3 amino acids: CASSPELGREEQFF.